This T cell receptor (beta chain) originates from a study of identical twins. This CDR3 spans 14 amino acids. Germline CDR1 reads ENHRY; CDR2 reads SYGVKD. V trimming: 2 bases; J trimming: 11 bases; junction bases outside the gene matches: 8. On this clonotype itself: Antigen unknown.

MiXCR was run by TCRdb on the 5' RACE reads, yielding one entry per CDR3 protein. The repertoire holds approximately 260,000 distinct CDR3 sequences, about 14% seen once, with 8.8% in the top ten. Study-level points and caveats: In cord blood, abundant beta clonotypes had fewer insertions; memory showed no trend. Cross-sectional statistical analysis, not tracking of the same donors, underpinned the conclusions.

The sample comprised memory (CD45RO+) T cells sorted from blood. The J gene is TRBJ2-1, the V gene TRBV10-3; TRBD2 aligns across 8 bases. The receptor comes from a woman aged 18-30 years in good health. The CDR3 DNA is TGTGCCATCAGTGAGGGACTAGCCAGCAGCAAGCAGTTCTTC. Residues: CAISEGLASSKQFF.